One T cell receptor beta chain is described in this entry. This clonotype has ten or more counts. Its antigen is unknown. The sample holds no much larger clone one base away, and base qualities are not on file. The sample comes from a study of T-cell memory formation after mild COVID-19 (dated by TCRdb to the early 2020s). About the full investigation: Most TCR sequence clusters were specific to one of the two donors. T-cell clones expanding and contracting after mild COVID-19 in a couple of donors were tracked by longitudinal TCRalpha and TCRbeta repertoire sequencing. Two young, previously healthy adult volunteers, one female and one male, were included in the cohort. Results the study describes overall, beyond this receptor: SARS-CoV-2 specificity was not confirmed for the second-wave clones peaking on day 37. Some responding clones were detected in pre-infection memory, which suggested that pre-existing cross-reactive memory T cells had joined the SARS-CoV-2 response. From day 15 to 85, contracting clones showed balanced CD4/CD8 phenotypes, whereas a second wave of clones that expanded from day 15 to 37 leaned towards CD4+. Contracting CD4+ clones turned up mainly in the CM and EM memory subsets, whereas EMRA was where CD8+ clones were enriched. The study included only a couple of mild cases, and larger cohorts that include severe cases with pre-infection samples were judged to be necessary.

Including cysteine and phenylalanine, the CDR3 has 13 amino acids. The retained sequence is limited to the CDR3, 39 bases, with the frame set at the first base. The V end loses 6 bases and the J end loses 1 base, and a stretch of 8 bases separates them. CDR1 and CDR2 are read off the germline V gene (reference sequence) as LNHDA and SQIVND. PBMCs were isolated by Ficoll-Paque density gradient centrifugation. Sequencer: Illumina NovaSeq 6000. Using 5'RACE with constant-segment primers, TCRalpha and TCRbeta cDNA libraries were constructed, with sample barcodes and unique molecular identifiers added in the process. Trizol reagent was used to extract RNA from every sample. The libraries were amplified in two PCR steps, and the second step added a second sample barcode and Illumina TruSeq adapters. Libraries were sequenced on an Illumina NovaSeq with 2 x 150 bp paired-end reads. The study's own analysis went as follows. The reads were demultiplexed and collapsed into UMI-guided consensus sequences using migec v1.2.7. Using mixcr v2.1.11, UMI consensuses were aligned to TRA and TRB V and J templates and then assembled into clonotypes. Expanded or contracted clonotypes were those called significant by both edgeR and NoisET, with noise models trained on biological replicates. edgeR calls used a false discovery rate-adjusted p below 0.01 and a log2 fold-change threshold of 1. As an exploratory analysis of dynamics, max-normalized trajectories of the 1000 most abundant clonotypes were examined by PCA with hierarchical clustering. Each responding clone was given a CD4 or CD8 phenotype based on the CD4+ and CD8+ repertoires, which had been sequenced separately. TCRdb applied fastp at Q25 and MiXCR to the public reads, then kept only in-frame beta chains. Under each unique CDR3 protein, matching rows form one entry showing the most common genes and DNA. The V and J calls, along with clone size, are taken from TCRdb and not from the paper's own processing. This sample lists around 140,000 distinct CDR3 sequences; roughly 6.3% were detected once. Of the sample, around 1.9% falls within the top ten clones.

The specimen sequenced was PBMCs or a T cell subset sorted from them (not recorded which). This receptor was obtained from an adult woman who had mild COVID-19 (a few samples of this study predate the infection). The sample titles of this study are shuffled in the database, so cell type and time point are left out; the donor was told from shared clones. The rearranged segments are TRBV19 and TRBJ2-3; the D segment cannot be called with confidence. The CDR3 here reads CASSITGTDTQYF. The DNA sequence is given as TGTGCCAGTAGCATAACGGGCACAGATACGCAGTATTTT.